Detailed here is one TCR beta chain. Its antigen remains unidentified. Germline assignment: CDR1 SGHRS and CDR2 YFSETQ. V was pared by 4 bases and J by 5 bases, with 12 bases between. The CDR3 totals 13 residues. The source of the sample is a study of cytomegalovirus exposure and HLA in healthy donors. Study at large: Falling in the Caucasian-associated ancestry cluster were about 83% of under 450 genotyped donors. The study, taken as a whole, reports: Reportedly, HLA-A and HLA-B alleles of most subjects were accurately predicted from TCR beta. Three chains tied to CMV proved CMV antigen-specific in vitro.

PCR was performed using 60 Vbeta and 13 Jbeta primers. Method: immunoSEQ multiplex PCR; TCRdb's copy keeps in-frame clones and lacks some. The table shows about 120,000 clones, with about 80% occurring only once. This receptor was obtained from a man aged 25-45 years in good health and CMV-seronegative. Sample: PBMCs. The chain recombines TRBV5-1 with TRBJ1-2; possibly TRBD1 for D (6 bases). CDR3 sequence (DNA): TGCGCCAGCAGCGAAGACGGACAGTATGGCTACACCTTC. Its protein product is CASSEDGQYGYTF.